The subject of this entry is one TCR beta chain. The data belong to a study of shared clonotypes between healthy human individuals. Across the study: Per donor, three plates held CD4 naive cells, three held CD4 memory, two held CD8 naive and one held CD8 memory.

Produced via immunoSEQ multiplex PCR; TCRdb's table is partial and in-frame only. The sample lists about 2.4 million clones, roughly nine tenths occurring once. Germline CDR1 ENHRY, CDR2 SYGVKD. J gave up 4 bases and V 10 bases, and 12 bases lay outside the gene matches. The CDR3 sequence is 16 residues long. The genes are TRBV10-3 and TRBJ2-1; 11 bases line up with TRBD2. This clonotype was obtained from a man aged 18 to 30 in good health. The sample taken for sequencing was naive CD4+ T cells sorted from blood. Regarding subset: CD45RA+ positively selected. DNA of the CDR3: TGTGCCACTGGGACTAGCGGTCCCAGGGGTTACAATGAGCAGTTCTTC. The encoded protein is CATGTSGPRGYNEQFF.